This T cell receptor (beta chain) was recorded in a study of blood T cell repertoires in COVID-19. At the level of the study: The samples span acute and convalescent COVID-19 from the United States, Italy and Spain. The cDNA or gDNA used as material had been derived from T cells, B-cell-depleted T cells, or PBMCs.

The count of this clone is one. As processed by the authors: Amplification with reference gene primers provided the estimates of nucleated cell counts. The repertoire was sequenced with immunoSEQ multiplex PCR; TCRdb's copy has only in-frame clones and lacks some. The DNA gave D and trimming, while V, J and clone size come from that table. The sample consists of under 300,000 clones, approximately 91% of them appearing once. The sample taken for sequencing was peripheral blood. This clonotype was sampled from a woman between 40 and 55 years old who had recovered from COVID-19.

CDR3: CASSQDYYNEQFF. The CDR3 DNA reads TGCGCCAGCAGCCAAGACTATTACAATGAGCAGTTCTTC. This chain connects TRBV4-3 to TRBJ2-1; D unresolved. Per the germline V gene, CDR1 is LGHNA and CDR2 is YSLEER. With 0 bases removed from V and 4 bases from J, the gap between germline ends came to 4 bases. The CDR3 loop spans 13 amino acids.